One T cell receptor (beta chain) is described in this entry. Its antigen target is currently unknown. No much larger clonotype is one base removed from it; base qualities were not supplied. This sample is drawn from a study of blood T cell repertoires in COVID-19 (dated by TCRdb to the early 2020s). As for the study more broadly: Recovered participants in ImmuneRACE Cohort 3 were defined as having two consecutive negative NP/OP PCR tests, clearance from a healthcare professional, or resolution of symptoms. Subjects who had been exposed to COVID-19, were actively infected with it, or had recovered from it provided the deeply sampled blood TCRbeta repertoires that made up the dataset. The repertoires were released in a freely available public database meant as a resource for research on the immune response to SARS-CoV-2. The prospective study material was composed of cDNA or gDNA derived from T cells, B-cell-depleted T cells, or PBMCs. The samples were drawn from two sources: the first 160 participants of the ongoing ImmuneRACE study, and fewer than 1,500 subjects contributed by 6 global collaborators. HLA class I and class II types, where available, came from metadata supplied by the sample provider rather than from assay-based typing. Sample metadata almost always included a de-identified subject ID, COVID-19 status, age in years and sex. Collaborator samples came from the United States, Italy and Spain and covered acute and convalescent phases of COVID-19. On the study overall, not on this receptor specifically: The amount of clinical and demographic metadata varied by source and participant and was provided uncurated.

Germline trimming amounts to 0 bases on V and 1 base on J, with 8 as the count of junction bases outside the gene matches. Based on the germline V gene, the CDR1 and CDR2 sequences are MGHRA and YSYEKL. The CDR3 numbers 19 residues from cysteine through phenylalanine. The retained sequence is limited to the CDR3, 57 bases, with the frame set at the first base. Participants in the prospective study were enrolled through a virtual design, were aged roughly 18 to 100 years, and lived in roughly 25 United States geographic areas. In the prospective study, participants were assigned to cohorts based on the clinical history participants reported in a screening survey and a study questionnaire. In the prospective study, mobile phlebotomists collected whole blood, serum and a nasopharyngeal or oropharyngeal swab from each participant. Over a roughly two-month period, participants in the prospective study had the option of providing additional blood draws and questionnaires. Blood samples from the prospective study were shipped frozen or at room temperature prior to DNA extraction.

TCRbeta CDR3 regions were amplified from genomic DNA by means of the immunoSEQ Assay, a bias-controlled multiplex PCR. Regarding the original processing steps: The number of nucleated cells in each sample was estimated by amplification of reference gene primers within the assay. To quantify the absolute abundance of each unique TCRbeta CDR3 rearrangement, sequence reads were collapsed and filtered. For each sample, productive Simpson clonality was calculated as the square root of Simpson's diversity index across productive rearrangements. The source is immuneACCESS, and TCRdb retained only in-frame sequences with V and J called. Part of the clones is not carried over; for the studies checked, unresolved V genes explain less than half of this, and the remainder is unexplained. That table gives V, J and clone size, and the DNA gave D and trimming. Across this sample there are 200,000 or so clones, with about nine tenths seen only once. Clones ranked in the top ten supply roughly 7.2% of the sample.

This TCR came from a man aged 25-40 years in a cohort exposed to, infected with or recovered from COVID-19 (not recorded which). The rearranged segments are TRBV4-1 and TRBJ2-2, with 10 central nucleotides matching TRBD2. The sequencing input was PBMCs or T cells enriched from blood (not recorded which). The DNA is as follows: TGCGCCAGCAGCCAAGATGGGAGCGGGAGGGCCTGGAACACCGGGGAGCTGTTTTTT. This sequence encodes CASSQDGSGRAWNTGELFF.